This T cell receptor (beta chain) comes out of a study of blood T cells in healthy people across ages. Overall study findings and caveats: As naive T cell percentage varied, TCR beta diversity correlated strongly with it.

V was clipped by 1 base and J by 8 bases, with 23 bases between them. Germline CDR1 MDHEN, CDR2 SYDVKM. The CDR3 covers 17 residues. Notes on this clonotype: Its matching antigen is unknown.

A J-beta primer mix and a sample-barcoded 5' primer were used in a second PCR of about 7 to 12 cycles. All cDNA molecules were each tagged by a template-switch adaptor with 12 random nucleotides. TCRdb re-derived calls from the 5' RACE reads in MiXCR, one entry per CDR3 protein. The sample comprises 910,000 or so distinct CDR3 sequences, roughly 51% of which are singletons, and about 22% rests with the top ten. Caucasian, healthy and from Russia, the donors were aged between about 6 and 100. This receptor was taken from a woman aged 60-75 years in good health. Sequenced: blood. The chain couples TRBV28 to TRBJ2-5; a weak D match, TRBD1 (7 bases). The CDR3 DNA reads TGTGCCAGCAGTTTATTGAGCCCGCGGGACAGTAGGATTACCCAGTACTTC. It specifies CASSLLSPRDSRITQYF.